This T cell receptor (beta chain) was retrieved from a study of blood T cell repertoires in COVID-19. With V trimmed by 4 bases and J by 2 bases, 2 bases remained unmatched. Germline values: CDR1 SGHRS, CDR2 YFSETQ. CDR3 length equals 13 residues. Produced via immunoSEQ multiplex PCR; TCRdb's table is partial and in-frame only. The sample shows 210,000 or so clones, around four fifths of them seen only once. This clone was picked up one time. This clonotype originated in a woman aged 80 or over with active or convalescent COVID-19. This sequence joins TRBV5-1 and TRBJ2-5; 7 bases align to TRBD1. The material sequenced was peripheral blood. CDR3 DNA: TGCGCCAGCAGCCCGGGACAGCAAGAGACCCAGTACTTC. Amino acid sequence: CASSPGQQETQYF.